Below, 30 T cell receptor beta chains from the same sample are listed, as sequenced in a study of human T cells and chemical hapten exposure. Regarding time point: pre-sensitization, week 0. Treatment of the sample: therapeutic diphenylcyclopropenone sensitization with weekly scalp DPC. Using its own MiXCR run on the RACE reads, TCRdb lists one record per CDR3 protein. The sample has 350,000 to 400,000 distinct CDR3 sequences; approximately 5.1% are singletons. Sequenced material: whole blood, taken in connection with sensitization to the hapten diphenylcyclopropenone (DPC). These receptors were collected from a woman aged 45-60 years with alopecia areata. Some clones in this sample may be carry-over from other donors' samples.

The chain couples TRBV10-3 to TRBJ1-4, with D perhaps TRBD1 (5 bases). From germline, CDR1 is ENHRY and CDR2 SYGVKD. The CDR3 sequence is 14 residues long. V lost 3 bases and J 11 bases, leaving 16 bases between the germline ends. Here the CDR3 DNA reads TGTGCCATCAGTGAAAGCCCCGAGGAGGGGAAACTGTTTTTT. This translates into CAISESPEEGKLFF.

V and J are TRBV6-1 and TRBJ1-5; D unclear. V dropped 5 bases and J dropped 6 bases, with 8 bases sitting between them. The length of the CDR3 is 12 residues. In germline, CDR1 is MNHNS, CDR2 SASEGT. The CDR3 bases are TGTGCCAGCAGTACCTTAGGTCAGCCCCAGCATTTT. Protein sequence: CASSTLGQPQHF.

This clonotype was found a few times. The chain has TRBV2 and TRBJ1-3; 8 bases are shared with TRBD1. This CDR3 is built from 16 residues. Germline assignment: CDR1 SNHLY and CDR2 FYNNEI. The V segment lost 5 bases and the J segment 4 bases; nucleotides outside the gene matches: 10. CDR3 DNA sequence: TGTGCCAGCAGTCCACCGGGACAGGAGTCCGGAAACACCATATATTTT. Translating gives CASSPPGQESGNTIYF.

This clonotype has only a few counts. J is TRBJ2-3 and V is TRBV2; maybe TRBD2 (7 bases). Deletions cut 7 bases from V and 0 bases from J, with 11 bases between. The CDR3 extends over 14 amino acids. Germline CDR1 SNHLY, CDR2 FYNNEI. As DNA, the CDR3 is TGTGCCAGCATGGGGGGGCTTAGCACAGATACGCAGTATTTT. Its protein product is CASMGGLSTDTQYF.

The V and J genes are TRBV5-1 and TRBJ2-1, with 8 bases aligning to TRBD2. This CDR3 comprises 15 residues. Germline-derived CDR1 and CDR2 are SGHRS and YFSETQ. V shed 5 bases, J shed 9 bases, and the junction held 13 bases outside the gene matches. The CDR3 DNA follows: TGCGCCAGCAGACCGGAGCGGGAGCCCCTCGGTGAGCAGTTCTTC. The encoded protein is CASRPEREPLGEQFF.

The chain links TRBV5-6 to TRBJ2-1, with 10 nucleotides matching TRBD1. V shed 3 bases, J shed 3 bases, and the junction held 3 bases outside the gene matches. This CDR3 comprises 15 residues. Germline CDR1 SGHDT, CDR2 YYEEEE. CDR3 sequence: CASSSGQGYYNEQFF. CDR3 coding DNA: TGTGCCAGCAGCTCGGGACAGGGGTACTACAATGAGCAGTTCTTC.

The V call is TRBV12-3 or TRBV12-4, the J call TRBJ1-2, with D possibly being TRBD1 (5 bases). The CDR3 spans 13 residues. Trimming took 5 bases from V and 4 from J, leaving 11 bases between them. The CDR3 coding sequence is TGTGCCAGCAGTCAGGGACTGTTCTATGGCTACACCTTC. This sequence encodes CASSQGLFYGYTF.

The table lists this clonotype with many counts. The V and J genes are TRBV7-4 and TRBJ2-5; D may be TRBD2 (5 bases). The germline CDR1 and CDR2 sequences are SGHVT and SQSDAQ. The germline V and J ends were trimmed by 9 bases and 4 bases, with 18 bases remaining between them. The CDR3 runs 14 residues. The CDR3 region has the DNA TGTGCCAGATCCCGGTGGGAGCGGTCAGAGACCCAGTACTTC. This encodes CARSRWERSETQYF.

This clonotype came up a few times. The J gene is TRBJ1-1, the V gene TRBV29-1, with unresolved D. The V and J ends lost 3 bases and 1 base respectively, with 12 bases between them. Germline loops: CDR1 SQVTM, CDR2 ANQGSEA. This CDR3 spans 14 amino acids. The CDR3 here is CSVDNSTGNTEAFF. The DNA of the CDR3 is TGCAGCGTTGATAACTCGACGGGGAACACTGAAGCTTTCTTT.

The J gene is TRBJ2-5, the V gene TRBV29-1, with TRBD1 matching 11 bases. Per the germline V gene, CDR1 is SQVTM and CDR2 is ANQGSEA. The CDR3 runs to 14 residues. Losses at the gene ends were 6 bases for V and 5 bases for J; bases not matched to a gene: 8. The DNA for the CDR3 is TGCAGCGTCGCCCGGACAGGGGGCTTGGAGACCCAGTACTTC. As protein: CSVARTGGLETQYF.

This clonotype was seen only a few times. The CDR3: CASRVQGAGELFF. The CDR3 nucleotides are TGTGCCAGCAGGGTACAGGGGGCCGGGGAGCTGTTTTTT. The chain has TRBV12-3 or TRBV12-4 and TRBJ2-2, with 8 bases fitting TRBD1. The length of the CDR3 is 13 residues. V dropped 6 bases and J dropped 6; count of bases not matched to a gene: 3.

The chain has TRBV10-3 and TRBJ2-1; TRBD2 agrees at 8 bases. The CDR3 is 14 residues long. Trimming at V came to 5 bases and at J to 7 bases, leaving 7 bases not matched to a gene. In germline, CDR1 is ENHRY, CDR2 SYGVKD. CDR3 region: CAISLGLAGNEQFF. The CDR3 DNA reads as TGTGCCATCAGTCTAGGACTAGCTGGAAATGAGCAGTTCTTC.

This clonotype was seen repeatedly, ten times or more. The chain is built from TRBV7-2 and TRBJ1-6; D is unclear. Per the germline V gene, CDR1 is SGHTA and CDR2 is FQGNSA. CDR3 length equals 14 residues. Trimming shortened V by 0 bases and J by 7 bases, and 7 bases separated the two germline ends. The CDR3 DNA reads TGTGCCAGCAGCTTAGCGCTTGGGAATTCACCCCTCCACTTT. Its translation is CASSLALGNSPLHF.

This clonotype was seen more than once but under ten times. The chain is built from TRBV29-1 and TRBJ2-2; 10 nucleotides match TRBD1. The ends lost 6 bases at V and 5 bases at J; junction bases unmatched: 3. Looked up from germline, CDR1 is SQVTM and CDR2 is ANQGSEA. This CDR3 contains 13 residues. CDR3 bases: TGCAGCGTCCGGACAGGGGGGACCGGGGAGCTGTTTTTT. It yields the protein CSVRTGGTGELFF.

This clonotype occurred many times. DNA of the CDR3: TGCGCCAGCAGCTTGGCCGGGCCCGCGAACACCGGGGAGCTGTTTTTT. The encoded protein is CASSLAGPANTGELFF. The chain employs TRBV5-1 and TRBJ2-2; no firm D call. Per germline, CDR1 SGHRS and CDR2 YFSETQ. This CDR3 spans 16 amino acids. Between the trimmed V and J ends, which lost 0 bases and 0 bases, there was a span of 9 bases. The full variable domain, its missing parts supplied by reference TRBV5-1 and TRBJ2-2, is KAGVTQTPRYLIKTRGQQVTLSCSPISGHRSVSWYQQTPGQGLQFLFEYFSETQRNKGNFPGRFSGRQFSNSRSEMNVSTLELGDSALYLCASSLAGPANTGELFFGEGSRLTVL.

This clonotype was counted at least ten times. This sequence joins TRBV27 and TRBJ2-1, with a tentative D call TRBD2 (6 bases). The germline V gene encodes CDR1 MNHEY and CDR2 SMNVEV (reference sequence). V was shortened by 6 bases and J by 9 bases, with 12 bases between the two germline ends. The CDR3 is 12 residues long. CDR3 residues: CASSRGTFEQFF. In DNA, the CDR3 is TGTGCCAGCAGCCGGGGGACTTTTGAGCAGTTCTTC.

This clonotype has ten or more counts. The chain carries TRBV28 and TRBJ2-4, with D unresolved. The germline CDR1 and CDR2 sequences are MDHEN and SYDVKM. V was pared by 5 bases and J by 9 bases, with 20 bases between. This CDR3 is built from 15 residues. The CDR3 DNA sequence: TGTGCCAGCAGTCCCCCTGTGGGGTTGCACGGCATTCAGTACTTC. It specifies CASSPPVGLHGIQYF.

This clonotype was recorded at least ten times. The chain carries TRBV27 and TRBJ2-7, with 8 bases fitting TRBD1. The germline CDR1 and CDR2 sequences are MNHEY and SMNVEV (reference sequence). CDR3 length: 17 amino acids. Trimming took 0 bases from V and 3 from J; bases not matched to a gene: 10. This chain's CDR3 is CASSLSVRRTGSYEQYF. The DNA for the CDR3 is TGTGCCAGCAGTTTATCGGTACGGCGGACAGGGAGCTACGAGCAGTACTTC.

This clonotype was found many times. The chain is built from TRBV20-1 and TRBJ2-7, with 9 bases identical to TRBD2. The CDR3 totals 13 residues. Germline CDR1 reads DFQATT; CDR2 reads SNEGSKA (reference sequence). The junction had 10 bases not matched to a gene; V was cut back by 6 bases and J by 7 bases. In DNA, the CDR3 is TGCAGTGCCCCGGACAATAGCGGGAGAGAGCAGTACTTC. It yields the protein CSAPDNSGREQYF.

The CDR3 region has the DNA TGTGCCAGCAGCCCAGGACGGGGTATACTCTCCTACGAGCAGTACTTC. Protein: CASSPGRGILSYEQYF. This chain joins TRBV7-9 and TRBJ2-7; TRBD2 is a possible D gene (5 bases). Trimming stripped 5 bases from V and 0 bases from J, with 17 bases between. There are 16 residues in the CDR3. Germline values: CDR1 SEHNR, CDR2 FQNEAQ (reference sequence). Based on the CDR3 plus reference TRBV7-9 and TRBJ2-7, the full variable domain is DTGVSQNPRHKITKRGQNVTFRCDPISEHNRLYWYRQTLGQGPEFLTYFQNEAQLEKSRLLSDRFSAERPKGSFSTLEIQRTEQGDSAMYLCASSPGRGILSYEQYFGPGTRLTVT.

This clonotype has at least ten counts. CDR3 nucleotides: TGTGCCAGCAGCTTGAGGGGGGGCGGGCCCCAGCATTTT. Its translation: CASSLRGGGPQHF. V usage is TRBV5-5 and J usage is TRBJ1-5; D possibly corresponds to TRBD1 (6 bases). Germline CDR1 reads SGHKS; CDR2 reads YYEKEE (reference sequence). This CDR3 has 13 amino acids. Trimming cost V 1 base and J 9 bases, with 11 bases left between them.

This clonotype was seen a few times. The chain has TRBV27 and TRBJ1-1; no clear D gene. CDR1 MNHEY and CDR2 SMNVEV come from the germline V gene (reference sequence). The V and J ends lost 1 base and 5 bases respectively, with 11 bases between them. The CDR3 consists of 14 residues. For the CDR3, the DNA is TGTGCCAGCAGTTTATACCGGGCGCGGACTGAAGCTTTCTTT. Protein product: CASSLYRARTEAFF.

This clonotype was seen a few times. This chain connects TRBV5-4 to TRBJ2-1; possible D gene TRBD2, 6 bases. V lost 3 bases and J lost 9, with 13 bases in between. Per germline, CDR1 SGHNT and CDR2 YYREEE (reference sequence). This CDR3 region has 13 residues. CDR3 in DNA: TGTGCCAGCAGCTCCACGGGGGTAGGTGAGCAGTTCTTC. Encoded protein: CASSSTGVGEQFF.

This clonotype came up many times. The J gene is TRBJ2-2, the V gene TRBV20-1; 11 bases line up with TRBD2. This CDR3 contains 16 residues. V lost 3 bases to trimming and J lost 2 bases; unmatched junction nucleotides: 5. Per germline, CDR1 DFQATT and CDR2 SNEGSKA (reference sequence). CDR3 coding DNA: TGCAGTGCTAGCCCCACTAGCGGGGGCAACACCGGGGAGCTGTTTTTT. This gives the protein CSASPTSGGNTGELFF.

At least ten counts were recorded for this clonotype. This chain links TRBV16 with TRBJ1-2; 8 positions agree with TRBD1. CDR3 size: 14 residues. CDR1 is KGHSY and CDR2 is FQNENV in the germline V gene. V trimming: 1 base; J trimming: 7 bases; junction bases outside the gene matches: 5. This CDR3 reads CASSQWQGAGGYTF. CDR3 bases: TGTGCCAGCAGCCAATGGCAGGGGGCTGGTGGCTACACCTTC. The full variable domain, with the rest looked up from reference TRBV16 and TRBJ1-2, is GEEVAQTPKHLVRGEGQKAKLYCAPIKGHSYVFWYQQVLKNEFKFLISFQNENVFDETGMPKERFSAKCLPNSPCSLEIQATKLEDSAVYFCASSQWQGAGGYTFGSGTRLTVV.

This clonotype turned up a few times. CDR3 in amino acids: CASALWGTEAFF. The CDR3 DNA reads TGTGCTAGTGCTCTCTGGGGGACTGAAGCTTTCTTT. This sequence joins TRBV12-5 and TRBJ1-1; perhaps TRBD1 as D (5 bases). Germline CDR1 LGHNT, CDR2 FRNRAP. Between the trimmed V and J ends, which lost 7 bases and 5 bases, there was a span of 11 bases. The CDR3 sequence is 12 residues long.

The chain joins TRBV4-1 to TRBJ2-2, with D maybe TRBD1 (5 bases). CDR1 and CDR2 from the germline V gene are MGHRA and YSYEKL. V was pared by 4 bases and J by 6 bases, with 15 bases between. The CDR3 consists of 15 residues. DNA for the CDR3: TGCGCCAGCAGCCTCGAGCGTTCCAGGGCCGGGGAGCTGTTTTTT. Translated: CASSLERSRAGELFF.

The table lists this clonotype with many counts. Germline is not matched at one junction end, which may reflect a read error. The rearrangement joins TRBV5-4 to TRBJ2-3; D possibly corresponds to TRBD2 (5 bases). There are 13 residues in the CDR3. Looked up from germline, CDR1 is SGHNT and CDR2 is YYREEE (reference sequence). DNA of the CDR3: TGTGCCAGCAGGTTGGACTGGACAGATACGCAGTATTTT. Translating gives CASRLDWTDTQYF. The full variable domain, rest sourced from reference TRBV5-4 and TRBJ2-3, is ETGVTQSPTHLIKTRGQQVTLRCSSQSGHNTVSWYQQALGQGPQFIFQYYREEENGRGNFPPRFSGLQFPNYSSELNVNALELDDSALYLCASRLDWTDTQYFGPGTRLTVL.

The gene calls are TRBV11-2 and TRBJ1-1; D uncertain. V was shortened by 3 bases and J by 7 bases, with 12 bases between the two germline ends. The CDR3 totals 13 residues. Germline CDR1 and CDR2: SGHAT and FQNNGV. DNA for the CDR3: TGTGCCAGCAGCTTCGGGCCCGGGATTGAAGCTTTCTTT. Translated: CASSFGPGIEAFF.

This clonotype was picked up many times. The rearrangement links TRBV29-1 to TRBJ1-1; a weak D match, TRBD1 (6 bases). This CDR3 has 11 amino acids. The germline gives CDR1 SQVTM, CDR2 ANQGSEA. Trimming removed 5 bases at V and 4 bases at J, with 8 bases between. This chain's CDR3 is CSVLGATEAFF. Here the CDR3 DNA reads TGCAGCGTTTTGGGGGCCACTGAAGCTTTCTTT.